The clone carrying this T cell receptor beta chain was detected ten times or more. CDR1 is SGDLS, CDR2 YYNGEE, per germline. The CDR3 covers 16 residues. The V end was cut by 3 bases, the J end by 0 bases, with 13 bases between. This record comes from a study of T cell repertoires in cytomegalovirus infection. About the research overall: Public TCR beta signatures were indicative of both CMV infection and a matching HLA type.

Each CDR3 protein gets one entry after TCRdb re-called the reads with MiXCR. The sample has roughly 240,000 distinct CDR3 sequences; about 5.9% are singletons. The clonotype comes from a human donor in good health (CMV status not recorded). Some clones in this sample may be carry-over from other donors' samples. The specimen was PBMCs. The chain employs TRBV9 and TRBJ2-1; D unclear. The CDR3, as DNA: TGTGCCAGCAGCGGATGGTCCCAACGCTCCTACAATGAGCAGTTCTTC. Amino acids: CASSGWSQRSYNEQFF.